These T cell receptor beta chains were read from a single sample in a study of T cells expressing NK-cell markers. TCRdb re-called the 5' RACE reads; every CDR3 protein appears as one record, without DNA. Its table records 250,000 to 300,000 distinct CDR3 sequences. The sample taken for sequencing was blood T cells: a sorted CD56 or NKG2C T cell subset, CD4+ or CD8+ T cells, or bulk PBMC T cells (not recorded which). These receptors were collected from a woman aged 18-70 years in good health. CDR3s include the opening cysteine and the closing phenylalanine or tryptophan.

V gene	J gene	CDR3 protein
TRBV3-1	TRBJ2-7	CASSQNRGSYEQYF
TRBV6-1	TRBJ1-6	CASSESQLRSPLHF
TRBV12-3/TRBV12-4	TRBJ2-7	CASSLLYEQYF
TRBV20-1	TRBJ2-7	CSARDLKGEQYF
TRBV10-3	TRBJ2-1	CAISAGEGNEQFF
TRBV18	TRBJ2-5	CASSGQGQETQYF
TRBV12-3/TRBV12-4	TRBJ2-3	CASTPETRDTDTQYF
TRBV6-5	TRBJ2-7	CASSYVGGTAYEQYF
TRBV7-8	TRBJ1-1	CASSTDQAAEAFF
TRBV7-2	TRBJ2-5	CASSSGDRVKTQYF
TRBV6-5	TRBJ1-5	CASSYAFLPNQPQHF
TRBV12-3/TRBV12-4	TRBJ2-7	CASSFSGSYEQYF
TRBV18	TRBJ2-3	CASSWQDTYTQYF
TRBV11-1	TRBJ2-5	CASSLDPQETQYF
TRBV12-3/TRBV12-4	TRBJ2-1	CASSLRRAYNEQFF